This entry lists 7 T cell receptor beta chains sequenced from one sample in a study of regulatory T cells in long-lasting Graves disease. This sample's time point: newly diagnosed GD, antithyroid drugs for less than 3 months. Isolated PBMC RNA provided the starting material for the TCR library. Arm-PCR of CDR3 regions and iRepertoire HTBI primers were used to build TCR beta libraries. Each CDR3 protein gets one entry after TCRdb re-called the multiplex PCR reads with MiXCR. The sample shows fewer than 550,000 distinct CDR3 sequences, about a sixth of them seen only once. These sequences were also reported in another study, on T cells in Graves' hyperthyroidism and ophthalmopathy.

This material consisted of peripheral blood mononuclear cells (PBMCs), taken at new diagnosis, from a patient treated with antithyroid drugs. Every receptor here comes from a young woman with Graves disease.

In regard to this clonotype: One base away lies a much larger clone, so this may be a sequencing read error. The chain couples TRBV7-2 to TRBJ2-1; a weak D match, TRBD2 (5 bases). Trimming shortened V by 1 base and J by 10 bases, and 20 bases separated the two germline ends. Germline-derived CDR1 and CDR2 are SGHTA and FQGNSA. This CDR3 contains 16 residues. The CDR3 reads CASSLVGGGQPYEQFF. CDR3 nucleotide sequence: TGTGCCAGCAGCTTAGTTGGTGGCGGGCAACCCTACGAGCAGTTCTTC.

There are a few counts of this clonotype. The gene calls are TRBV20-1 and TRBJ2-7; D gene ambiguous. Germline assignment: CDR1 DFQATT and CDR2 SNEGSKA (reference sequence). V gave up 6 bases and J gave up 6 bases, with 12 bases separating them. The CDR3 totals 11 residues. The CDR3 coding sequence is TGCAGTGCGTCAGACTCGGCCGAGCAGTACTTC. It specifies CSASDSAEQYF.

This clonotype was seen repeatedly, ten times or more. The chain is built from TRBV20-1 and TRBJ1-1; TRBD1 matches 8 bases. Germline loops: CDR1 DFQATT, CDR2 SNEGSKA (reference sequence). The CDR3 is 14 amino acids. J was trimmed by 1 base and V by 1 base; bases with no gene match: 2. In nucleotides, the CDR3 is TGCAGTGCTAGAGGGGACAGGACGAACACTGAAGCTTTCTTT. Protein product: CSARGDRTNTEAFF.

There are many counts of this clonotype. This chain joins TRBV20-1 and TRBJ1-2; TRBD1 matches 11 bases. The CDR3 runs to 13 residues. From germline, CDR1 is DFQATT and CDR2 SNEGSKA (reference sequence). The V gene end was trimmed by 4 bases and the J gene end by 8 bases; junction bases not matched to a gene: 6. CDR3 bases: TGCAGTGCTATCCGGGACAGGGGGATGGGCTACACCTTC. This codes for CSAIRDRGMGYTF.

A few counts support this clonotype. A much larger clonotype is one base distant, so this may be a read error. The V gene is TRBV11-2, the J gene TRBJ2-5; the D gene is possibly TRBD2 (5 bases). The CDR3 covers 18 residues. Trimming took 2 bases from V and 11 from J, leaving 30 bases between them. CDR1 is SGHAT and CDR2 is FQNNGV in the germline V gene. The CDR3 DNA reads TGTGCCAGCAGCTTAAGGGCCGTTGTAGCGAGCTCCTACAATGAGCAGTACTTC. As protein: CASSLRAVVASSYNEQYF.

The V call is TRBV28, the J call TRBJ1-5; D gene unclear. Looked up from germline, CDR1 is MDHEN and CDR2 is SYDVKM. This CDR3 comprises 13 residues. V was pared by 6 bases and J by 7 bases, with 13 bases between. The CDR3 sequence is CASSTGPGQPQHF. The CDR3 region has the DNA TGTGCCAGCAGCACCGGTCCCGGGCAGCCCCAGCATTTT.

The chain uses TRBV7-9 and TRBJ2-5; either TRBD1 or TRBD2 may fit D (6 bases each). Trimming pared 2 bases from V and 3 bases from J, leaving 13 bases between. This CDR3 contains 15 residues. In germline, CDR1 is SEHNR, CDR2 FQNEAQ (reference sequence). This CDR3 is CASSLQGTGEETQYF. The CDR3, as DNA: TGTGCCAGCAGCTTACAGGGGACGGGAGAAGAGACCCAGTACTTC.